This TCR beta chain stems from a study of spatial heterogeneity in lung cancer. Study-level information: Consistently, beta-chain sequences turned up in larger numbers than alpha-chain sequences did.

Overall study findings and caveats: Detection of ubiquitous tumor TCRs in blood was higher at resection than follow-up.

A unique molecular identifier was attached to every TCR cDNA molecule. One entry per CDR3 protein results from TCRdb running MiXCR on the 5' RACE reads. Of about 85,000 distinct CDR3 sequences in the sample, about 20% were seen once. Described time point: sample taken at primary tumor resection. No cells were sorted before sequencing. The whole RNA sequenced was extracted from tumor, nontumor lung or frozen PBMC. Worth noting for this clonotype: The target antigen is unknown.

Germline V gene lookup returns CDR1 MNHEY and CDR2 SVGEGT. There are 14 residues in the CDR3. Deletions cut 3 bases from V and 0 bases from J, with 7 bases between. Specimen: PBMCs, collected at surgery. The TCR comes from a male donor with early-stage non-small cell lung cancer. The rearrangement uses TRBV6-2 or TRBV6-3 and TRBJ2-3; no definite D call. The CDR3 sequence: CASSYPDSTDTQYF. DNA of the CDR3: TGTGCCAGCAGTTATCCCGACAGCACAGATACGCAGTATTTT.